The 11 T cell receptor beta chains given below trace back to one sample, sequenced in a study of metastatic and nonmetastatic thyroid tumors (dated by TCRdb to 2020 to 2021). No patient had received any treatment before thyroid surgery. Libraries were constructed by PCR. Sequencing was carried out with an Illumina HiSeq 4000. TCRdb redid the processing of the public reads, applying fastp at Q25 and MiXCR, and retained in-frame beta chains. The sample yields around 37,000 clones; roughly 20% were counted once. The top ten clones comprise around a sixth of the sample. The sample consisted of blood. The receptors stem from a female donor with papillary thyroid cancer or a benign thyroid nodule (not recorded which). Some clones in this sample may be carry-over from other donors' samples.

This clone has only a few counts. This may arise from a read error, as a much more abundant clone is one base away. Other DNA sequences in the same sample also yield this CDR3. V and J are TRBV29-1 and TRBJ1-1; D is uncertain. Trimming left V 3 bases short and J 8 bases short, with 13 bases between. The CDR3 has 12 amino acids. The V gene's germline CDR1 is SQVTM and CDR2 ANQGSEA. DNA of the CDR3: TGCAGCGTTGATAGGACGGACGGAGAAGCTTTCTTT. It translates to CSVDRTDGEAFF. Complete variable domain (other parts from reference TRBV29-1 and TRBJ1-1): SAVISQKPSRDICQRGTSLTIQCQVDSQVTMMFWYRQQPGQSLTLIATANQGSEATYESGFVIDKFPISRPNLTFSTLTVSNMSPEDSSIYLCSVDRTDGEAFFGQGTRLTVV.

This clone was detected ten times or more. The CDR3 sequence is CASSRGSSEQYF. The CDR3 nucleotides read TGTGCCAGCAGCCGCGGGTCCAGCGAGCAGTACTTC. The chain carries TRBV3-1 and TRBJ2-7; a possible D gene is TRBD2 (5 bases). Germline V gene sequence: CDR1 LGHDT, CDR2 YNNKEL (reference sequence). There are 12 residues in the CDR3. Trimming removed 4 bases at V and 6 bases at J, with 10 bases between.

This clone was seen a few times. A much larger clone differs by one base, so this may be a read error. The CDR3 nucleotides are TGTGCCAGCAGCCCCCTCTCAGGGCGCAATGAGCAGTTCTTC. This sequence encodes CASSPLSGRNEQFF. This chain joins TRBV12-3 or TRBV12-4 and TRBJ2-1; D is possibly TRBD1 (5 bases). V lost 6 bases and J 6 bases, leaving 15 bases between the germline ends. There are 14 residues in the CDR3.

This clone was detected many times. V and J are TRBV6-1 and TRBJ2-5; D may correspond to TRBD1 or TRBD2 (5 bases each). The CDR3 sequence is 14 residues long. Germline V CDR1 and CDR2: MNHNS, SASEGT. The V and J ends lost 4 bases and 4 bases respectively, with 13 bases between them. The CDR3, as DNA: TGTGCCAGCAGTGTGACGGGACCCCCAGAGACCCAGTACTTC. Protein product: CASSVTGPPETQYF.

This clone was counted ten times or more. Other nucleotide sequences in the sample specify the same CDR3. CDR3 amino acids: CASSPTSGRDSYNEQFF. The CDR3 DNA follows: TGTGCCAGCAGTCCAACTAGCGGGAGGGACTCCTACAATGAGCAGTTCTTC. The J gene is TRBJ2-1, the V gene TRBV19, with 13 bases lining up with TRBD2. Germline CDR1 reads LNHDA; CDR2 reads SQIVND (reference sequence). V lost 9 bases and J lost 0; bases outside the gene matches: 8. The CDR3 spans 17 residues.

V and J are TRBV15 and TRBJ1-2; 8 bases align to TRBD1. The trim removed 3 bases at V and 3 bases at J, leaving 3 bases unmatched. The CDR3 has 14 amino acids. Germline assignment: CDR1 LNHNV and CDR2 YYDKDF (reference sequence). The CDR3 is CATSRDRADYGYTF. The CDR3 DNA follows: TGTGCCACCAGCAGGGACAGGGCCGACTATGGCTACACCTTC.

This clone has at least ten counts. J is TRBJ1-5 and V is TRBV12-3 or TRBV12-4, with D perhaps TRBD1 (5 bases). V lost 6 bases and J lost 5, with 20 bases in between. The CDR3 is made up of 16 amino acids. The CDR3 bases are TGTGCCAGCAGCCCTGAGGGGAGGGGCGGGGATCAGCCCCAGCATTTT. The encoded protein is CASSPEGRGGDQPQHF.

This clone was counted many times. V is TRBV6-5 and J is TRBJ1-1; 7 bases are shared with TRBD1. V lost 2 bases, J lost 0 bases, and 6 bases stayed unmatched. The CDR3 is made up of 16 amino acids. Per germline, CDR1 MNHEY and CDR2 SVGAGI. This CDR3 is CASSYNRGLMNTEAFF. The CDR3 nucleotides read TGTGCCAGCAGTTACAATAGGGGGCTAATGAACACTGAAGCTTTCTTT.

About this clone: At one end, the junction sequence differs from germline, possibly due to a read error. V usage is TRBV11-2 and J usage is TRBJ2-7; D might be TRBD2 (6 bases). Per the germline V gene, CDR1 is SGHAT and CDR2 is FQNNGV. This CDR3 has 16 amino acids. The CDR3 nucleotides are TGTGCCATCAGCTTGAGTGCGGGATCCTACTCCTACGAGCAGTACTTC. This translates into CAISLSAGSYSYEQYF.

As for this clone: One end of the junction does not line up with germline, which may come from a read error. The chain recombines TRBV6-1 with TRBJ1-1, with D possibly being TRBD1 (5 bases). CDR3 length equals 13 residues. The germline V gene encodes CDR1 MNHNS and CDR2 SASEGT. DNA of the CDR3: TGTGCCAGCACCCTAGGGGTGACCGTTGAATCTTTCTTT. It specifies CASTLGVTVESFF.

In its sample, this clone was seen many times. J is TRBJ1-2 and V is TRBV20-1; TRBD1 matches 7 bases. V shed 6 bases, J shed 4 bases, and the junction held 8 bases outside the gene matches. CDR3 length: 13 amino acids. Germline assignment: CDR1 DFQATT and CDR2 SNEGSKA (reference sequence). The CDR3 DNA reads TGCAGTGCAAGGGACAGACTGGGCTATGGCTACACCTTC. Its translation is CSARDRLGYGYTF.